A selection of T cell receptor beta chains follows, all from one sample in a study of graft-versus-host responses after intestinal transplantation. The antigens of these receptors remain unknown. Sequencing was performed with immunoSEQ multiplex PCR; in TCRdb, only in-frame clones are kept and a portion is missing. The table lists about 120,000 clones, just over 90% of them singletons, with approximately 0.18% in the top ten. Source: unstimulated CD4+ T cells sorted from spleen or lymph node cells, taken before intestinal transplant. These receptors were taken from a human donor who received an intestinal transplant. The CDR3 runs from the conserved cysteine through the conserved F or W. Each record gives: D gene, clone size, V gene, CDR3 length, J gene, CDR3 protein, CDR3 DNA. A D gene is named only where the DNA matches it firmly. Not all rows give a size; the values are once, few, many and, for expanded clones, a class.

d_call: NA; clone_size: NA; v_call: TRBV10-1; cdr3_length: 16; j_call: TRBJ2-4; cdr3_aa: CASSLGRQLAKNIQYF; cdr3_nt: TGCGCCAGCAGTCTGGGGCGCCAGCTAGCCAAAAACATTCAGTACTTC
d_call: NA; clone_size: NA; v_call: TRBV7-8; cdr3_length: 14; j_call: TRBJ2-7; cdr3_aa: CASSLRRDSYEQYF; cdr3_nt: TGTGCCAGCAGCTTACGACGGGACTCCTACGAGCAGTACTTC
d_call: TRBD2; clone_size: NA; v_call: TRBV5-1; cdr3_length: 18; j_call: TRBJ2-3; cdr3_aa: CASSYEPTGSGGTDTQYF; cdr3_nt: TGCGCCAGCAGTTACGAACCCACGGGAAGCGGGGGCACAGATACGCAGTATTTT
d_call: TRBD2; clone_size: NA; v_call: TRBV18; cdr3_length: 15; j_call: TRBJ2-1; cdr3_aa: CASSRGTSGGNEQFF; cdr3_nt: TGTGCCAGCTCACGTGGGACTAGCGGGGGCAATGAGCAGTTCTTC
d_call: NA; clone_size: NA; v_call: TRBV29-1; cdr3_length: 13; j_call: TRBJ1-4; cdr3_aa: CSVHSEGNEKLFF; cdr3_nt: TGCAGCGTTCATAGCGAGGGTAATGAAAAACTGTTTTTT
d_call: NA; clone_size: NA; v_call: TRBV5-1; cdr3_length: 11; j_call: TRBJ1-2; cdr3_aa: CASSAGAGYTF; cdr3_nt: TGCGCCAGCAGCGCGGGGGCTGGCTACACCTTC
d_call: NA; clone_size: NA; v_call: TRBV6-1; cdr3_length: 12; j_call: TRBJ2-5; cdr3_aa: CASSEGRETQYF; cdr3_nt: TGTGCCAGCAGTGAAGGGCGGGAGACCCAGTACTTC
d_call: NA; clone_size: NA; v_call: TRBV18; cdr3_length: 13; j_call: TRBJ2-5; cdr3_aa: CASSPGLQETQYF; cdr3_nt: TGTGCCAGCTCACCAGGGCTCCAAGAGACCCAGTACTTC
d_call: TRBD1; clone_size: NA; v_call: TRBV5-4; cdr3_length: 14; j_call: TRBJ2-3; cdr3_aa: CASSGDREGHTQYF; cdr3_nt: TGTGCCAGCAGCGGGGACAGGGAGGGCCATACGCAGTATTTT
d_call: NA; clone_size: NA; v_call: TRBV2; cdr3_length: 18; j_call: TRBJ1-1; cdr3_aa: CASIKGGGGALGNTEAFF; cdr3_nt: TGTGCCAGCATAAAAGGCGGGGGGGGCGCTCTAGGGAACACTGAAGCTTTCTTT
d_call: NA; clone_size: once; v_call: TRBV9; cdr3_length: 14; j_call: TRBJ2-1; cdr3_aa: CASSVGSSYNEQFF; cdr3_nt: TGTGCCAGCAGCGTAGGTAGCTCCTACAATGAGCAGTTCTTC
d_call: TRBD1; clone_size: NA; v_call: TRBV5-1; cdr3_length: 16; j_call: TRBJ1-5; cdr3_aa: CASSLGVTGSNQPQHF; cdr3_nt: TGCGCCAGCAGCTTGGGGGTGACAGGGAGCAATCAGCCCCAGCATTTT
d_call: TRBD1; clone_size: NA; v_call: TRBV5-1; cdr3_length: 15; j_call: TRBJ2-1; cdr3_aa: CASSSTGDGDNEQFF; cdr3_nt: TGCGCCAGCAGCTCTACAGGGGATGGGGACAATGAGCAGTTCTTC
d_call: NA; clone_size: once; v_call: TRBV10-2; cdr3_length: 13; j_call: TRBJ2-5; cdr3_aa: CASSEGRVETQYF; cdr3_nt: TGCGCCAGCAGTGAAGGCAGGGTGGAGACCCAGTACTTC
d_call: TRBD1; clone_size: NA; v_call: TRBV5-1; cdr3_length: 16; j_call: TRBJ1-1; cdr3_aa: CASSSDRGRGNTEAFF; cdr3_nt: TGCGCCAGCAGCTCGGACAGGGGGCGCGGGAACACTGAAGCTTTCTTT
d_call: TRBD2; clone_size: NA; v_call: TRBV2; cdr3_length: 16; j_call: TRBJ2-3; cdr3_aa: CASSYGTSGYTDTQYF; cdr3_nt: TGTGCCAGCAGCTACGGGACTAGCGGGTACACAGATACGCAGTATTTT
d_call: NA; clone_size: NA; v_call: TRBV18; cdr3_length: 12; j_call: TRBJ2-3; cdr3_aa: CASSPFTDTQYF; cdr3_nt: TGTGCCAGCTCTCCCTTCACAGATACGCAGTATTTT
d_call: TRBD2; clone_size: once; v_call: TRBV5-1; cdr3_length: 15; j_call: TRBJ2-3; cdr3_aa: CASSLAGGRADTQYF; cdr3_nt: TGCGCCAGCAGCCTAGCGGGAGGGAGAGCAGATACGCAGTATTTT
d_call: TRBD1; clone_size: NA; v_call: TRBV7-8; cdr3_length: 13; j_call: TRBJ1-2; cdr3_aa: CASSFNRGYGYTF; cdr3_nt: TGTGCCAGCAGCTTTAACAGGGGCTATGGCTACACCTTC
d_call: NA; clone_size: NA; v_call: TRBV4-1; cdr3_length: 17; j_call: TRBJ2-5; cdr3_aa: CASSQLIGQPRLETQYF; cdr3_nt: TGCGCCAGCAGCCAACTGATAGGACAGCCTCGATTGGAGACCCAGTACTTC
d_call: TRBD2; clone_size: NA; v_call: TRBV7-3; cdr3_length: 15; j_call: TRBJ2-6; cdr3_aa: CASSLGGSGANVLTF; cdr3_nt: TGTGCCAGCAGCCTGGGGGGGTCTGGGGCCAACGTCTTGACTTTC
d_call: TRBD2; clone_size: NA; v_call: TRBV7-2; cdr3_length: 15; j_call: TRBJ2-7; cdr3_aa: CASSFLAGGEDEQYF; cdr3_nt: TGTGCCAGCAGCTTCCTAGCGGGAGGGGAGGACGAGCAGTACTTC
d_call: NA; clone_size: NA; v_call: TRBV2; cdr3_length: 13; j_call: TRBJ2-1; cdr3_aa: CASSSSSYNEQFF; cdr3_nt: TGTGCCAGCAGCTCTTCCTCCTACAATGAGCAGTTCTTC
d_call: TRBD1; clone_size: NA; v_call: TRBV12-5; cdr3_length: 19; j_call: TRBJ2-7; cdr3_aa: CASGPAKDRGHPPYYEQYF; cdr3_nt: TGTGCTAGTGGTCCTGCCAAGGACAGGGGCCACCCCCCCTACTACGAGCAGTACTTC
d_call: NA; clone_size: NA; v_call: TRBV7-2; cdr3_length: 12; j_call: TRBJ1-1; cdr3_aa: CASSFPGTEAFF; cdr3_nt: TGTGCCAGCAGCTTCCCGGGGACTGAAGCTTTCTTT
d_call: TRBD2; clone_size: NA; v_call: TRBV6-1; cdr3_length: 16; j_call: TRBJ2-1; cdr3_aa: CASSEALQLAGYEQFF; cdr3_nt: TGTGCCAGCAGTGAAGCGCTTCAGTTAGCGGGATATGAGCAGTTCTTC
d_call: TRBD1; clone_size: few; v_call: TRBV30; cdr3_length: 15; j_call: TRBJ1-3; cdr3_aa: CAWSLGQGPGNTIYF; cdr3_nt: TGTGCCTGGAGTCTCGGACAGGGGCCAGGAAACACCATATATTTT
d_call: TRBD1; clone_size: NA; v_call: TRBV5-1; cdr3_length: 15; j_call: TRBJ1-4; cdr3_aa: CASSLVGDSNEKLFF; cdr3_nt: TGCGCCAGCAGCTTGGTGGGGGACAGCAATGAAAAACTGTTTTTT
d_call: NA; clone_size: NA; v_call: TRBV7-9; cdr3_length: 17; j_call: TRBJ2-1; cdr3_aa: CASSLVPWREGYNEQFF; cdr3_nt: TGTGCCAGCAGCTTAGTCCCCTGGAGGGAAGGCTACAATGAGCAGTTCTTC
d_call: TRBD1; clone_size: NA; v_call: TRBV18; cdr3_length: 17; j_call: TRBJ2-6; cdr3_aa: CASSPRGLGSGANVLTF; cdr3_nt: TGTGCCAGCTCACCGAGGGGGCTTGGGTCTGGGGCCAACGTCCTGACTTTC
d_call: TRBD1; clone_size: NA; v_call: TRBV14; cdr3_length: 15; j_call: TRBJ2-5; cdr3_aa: CASSHHPRGKETQYF; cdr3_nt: TGTGCCAGCAGCCATCATCCCAGGGGGAAAGAGACCCAGTACTTC
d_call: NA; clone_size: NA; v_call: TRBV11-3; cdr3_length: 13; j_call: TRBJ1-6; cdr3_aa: CASQAGVGSPLHF; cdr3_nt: TGTGCCAGCCAAGCCGGGGTCGGTTCACCCCTCCACTTT
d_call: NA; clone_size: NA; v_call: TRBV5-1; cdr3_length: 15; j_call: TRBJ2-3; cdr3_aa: CASSLVASGTDTQYF; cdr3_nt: TGCGCCAGCAGCTTGGTGGCTAGCGGCACAGATACGCAGTATTTT
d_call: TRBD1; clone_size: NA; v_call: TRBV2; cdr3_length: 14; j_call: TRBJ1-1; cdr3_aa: CASTGTGLNTEAFF; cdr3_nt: TGTGCCAGCACTGGGACAGGTCTGAACACTGAAGCTTTCTTT
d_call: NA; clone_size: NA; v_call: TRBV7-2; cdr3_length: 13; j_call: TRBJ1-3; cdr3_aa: CASRTKGGNTIYF; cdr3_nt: TGTGCCAGCAGGACAAAAGGCGGAAACACCATATATTTT
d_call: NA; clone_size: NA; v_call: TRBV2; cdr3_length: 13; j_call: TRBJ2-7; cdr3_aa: CASSENPYYEQYF; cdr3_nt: TGTGCCAGCAGTGAAAACCCCTACTACGAGCAGTACTTC
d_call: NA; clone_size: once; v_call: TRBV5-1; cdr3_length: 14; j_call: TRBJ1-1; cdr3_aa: CASSLAGGYTEAFF; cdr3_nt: TGCGCCAGCAGCTTGGCCGGGGGGTACACTGAAGCTTTCTTT
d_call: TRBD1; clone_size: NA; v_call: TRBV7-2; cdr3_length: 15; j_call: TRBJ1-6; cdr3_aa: CASSQPGQVNSPLHF; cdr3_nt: TGTGCCAGCAGTCAGCCGGGACAGGTTAATTCACCCCTCCACTTT
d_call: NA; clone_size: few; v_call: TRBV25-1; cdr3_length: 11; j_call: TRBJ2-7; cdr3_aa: CASSEEGEQYF; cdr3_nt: TGTGCCAGCAGTGAGGAGGGCGAGCAGTACTTC
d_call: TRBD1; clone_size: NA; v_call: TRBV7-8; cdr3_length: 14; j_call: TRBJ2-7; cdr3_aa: CASSSLPQGDEQYF; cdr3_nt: TGTGCCAGCAGCTCCCTCCCCCAGGGGGACGAGCAGTACTTC
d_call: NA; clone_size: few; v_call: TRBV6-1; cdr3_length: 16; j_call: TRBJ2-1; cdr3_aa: CASSDNQRKKGSEQFF; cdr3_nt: TGTGCCAGCAGTGATAACCAGCGAAAGAAAGGCAGTGAGCAGTTCTTC
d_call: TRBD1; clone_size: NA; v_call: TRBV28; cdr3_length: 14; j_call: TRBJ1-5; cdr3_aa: CASSLGNRGAPQHF; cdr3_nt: TGTGCCAGCAGTTTGGGCAACAGGGGCGCGCCCCAGCATTTT
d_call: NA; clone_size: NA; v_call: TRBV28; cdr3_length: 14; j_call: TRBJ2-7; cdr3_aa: CASSFGPPSYEQYF; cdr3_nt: TGTGCCAGCAGTTTTGGTCCGCCCTCCTACGAGCAGTACTTC
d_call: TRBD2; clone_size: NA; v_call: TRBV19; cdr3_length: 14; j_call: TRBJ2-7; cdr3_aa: CASSAPGLAYEQYF; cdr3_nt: TGTGCCAGTAGTGCGCCGGGACTAGCGTACGAGCAGTACTTC
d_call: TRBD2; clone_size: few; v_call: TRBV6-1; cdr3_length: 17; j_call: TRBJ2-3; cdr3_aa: CASSVMVSGGRADTQYF; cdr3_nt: TGTGCCAGCAGTGTAATGGTGTCGGGGGGAAGGGCAGATACGCAGTATTTT
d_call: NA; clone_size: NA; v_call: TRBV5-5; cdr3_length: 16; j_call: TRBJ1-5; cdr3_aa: CASSLFAGLGNQPQHF; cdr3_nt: TGTGCCAGCAGCTTGTTCGCGGGCTTGGGCAATCAGCCCCAGCATTTT
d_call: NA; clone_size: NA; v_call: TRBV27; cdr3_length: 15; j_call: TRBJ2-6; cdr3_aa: CASSPRRSGANVLTF; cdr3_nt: TGTGCCAGCAGTCCCAGGCGCTCTGGGGCCAACGTCCTGACTTTC
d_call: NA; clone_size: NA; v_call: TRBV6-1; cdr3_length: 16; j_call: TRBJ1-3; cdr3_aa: CASSEVSGVSGNTIYF; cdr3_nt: TGTGCCAGCAGTGAAGTTTCGGGGGTTTCTGGAAACACCATATATTTT
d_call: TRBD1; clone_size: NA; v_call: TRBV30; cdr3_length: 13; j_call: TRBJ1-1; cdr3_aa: CAHGQGMNTEAFF; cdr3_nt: TGTGCCCACGGACAGGGAATGAACACTGAAGCTTTCTTT
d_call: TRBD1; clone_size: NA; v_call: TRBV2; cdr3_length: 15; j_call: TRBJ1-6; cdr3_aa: CASRAQGADNSPLHF; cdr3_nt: TGTGCCAGCAGGGCTCAGGGGGCGGATAATTCACCCCTCCACTTT
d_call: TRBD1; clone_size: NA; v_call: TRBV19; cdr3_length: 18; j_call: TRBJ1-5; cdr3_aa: CASSTPTGKGQVIQPQHF; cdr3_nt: TGTGCCAGTAGTACTCCGACAGGGAAAGGCCAAGTTATTCAGCCCCAGCATTTT
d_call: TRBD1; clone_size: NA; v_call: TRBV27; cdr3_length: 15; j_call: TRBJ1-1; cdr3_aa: CASSSSSTGGTEAFF; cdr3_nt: TGTGCCAGCAGTTCCAGCTCCACAGGGGGCACTGAAGCTTTCTTT
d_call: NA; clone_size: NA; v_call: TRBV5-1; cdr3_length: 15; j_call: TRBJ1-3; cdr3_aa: CASSSDSYSGNTIYF; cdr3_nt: TGCGCCAGCAGCTCGGACAGCTACTCTGGAAACACCATATATTTT
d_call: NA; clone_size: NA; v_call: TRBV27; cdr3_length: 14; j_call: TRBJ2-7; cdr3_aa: CASSKTGFSYEQYF; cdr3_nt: TGTGCCAGCAGTAAAACGGGTTTCTCCTACGAGCAGTACTTC
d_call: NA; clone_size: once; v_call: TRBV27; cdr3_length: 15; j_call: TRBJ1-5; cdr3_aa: CASSARPLSGQPQHF; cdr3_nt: TGTGCCAGCAGTGCCCGGCCACTTTCGGGTCAGCCCCAGCATTTT